A selection of T cell receptor beta chains follows, all from one sample in a study of T cell responses to AZD1222 COVID-19 vaccine. This table comes from immunoSEQ multiplex PCR, and its TCRdb copy is limited to in-frame clones, with some not included. The repertoire holds 250,000 to 300,000 clones, 90% to 95% seen once, with 0.5% to 0.7% in the top ten. Sequencing was performed on peripheral blood, taken 28 days after the second AZD1222 dose. The receptors shown here come from an adult who received the AZD1222 COVID-19 vaccine. The CDR3 runs from the conserved cysteine through the conserved F or W. A D gene is named only where the DNA matches it firmly. Expanded clones get a size class; other rows say once, few or many, or leave the size out.

J gene: TRBJ2-3
V gene: TRBV28
D gene: NA
clone size: NA
CDR3 protein: CASRGPTPIKTQYF
CDR3 DNA: TGTGCCAGCAGGGGGCCTACTCCGATAAAGACGCAGTATTTT

J gene: TRBJ1-2
V gene: TRBV5-4
D gene: TRBD1
clone size: NA
CDR3 protein: CASSLVGQPYGYTF
CDR3 DNA: TGTGCCAGCAGCTTGGTGGGACAGCCCTATGGCTACACCTTC

J gene: TRBJ2-7
V gene: TRBV12-3/TRBV12-4
D gene: NA
clone size: NA
CDR3 protein: CASSFSSRGRQYF
CDR3 DNA: TGTGCCAGCAGTTTTTCGTCTCGGGGAAGGCAGTACTTC

J gene: TRBJ2-7
V gene: TRBV19
D gene: NA
clone size: NA
CDR3 protein: CASSMSVTNYEQYF
CDR3 DNA: TGTGCCAGTAGTATGAGCGTGACCAACTACGAGCAGTACTTC

J gene: TRBJ2-3
V gene: TRBV7-9
D gene: TRBD2
clone size: NA
CDR3 protein: CASGKSGGSTDTQYF
CDR3 DNA: TGTGCCAGCGGCAAATCGGGGGGTAGCACAGATACGCAGTATTTT

J gene: TRBJ1-4
V gene: TRBV18
D gene: TRBD1
clone size: NA
CDR3 protein: CASKQGAMEEKLFF
CDR3 DNA: TGTGCCAGCAAACAGGGGGCAATGGAAGAAAAACTGTTTTTT

J gene: TRBJ1-1
V gene: TRBV28
D gene: TRBD1
clone size: few
CDR3 protein: CASSSARGLFLNTEAFF
CDR3 DNA: TGTGCCAGCAGTTCAGCCAGGGGGCTTTTCCTGAACACTGAAGCTTTCTTT

J gene: TRBJ1-5
V gene: TRBV28
D gene: NA
clone size: NA
CDR3 protein: CASSLFGTSQQPQHF
CDR3 DNA: TGTGCCAGCAGTTTATTTGGCACAAGCCAACAGCCCCAGCATTTT

J gene: TRBJ2-7
V gene: TRBV7-9
D gene: TRBD2
clone size: NA
CDR3 protein: CASSSPLAGGLSTTEQYF
CDR3 DNA: TGTGCCAGCAGCTCGCCTCTAGCGGGGGGCCTATCTACGACCGAGCAGTACTTC

J gene: TRBJ1-5
V gene: TRBV24-1
D gene: NA
clone size: NA
CDR3 protein: CATGAADHQPQHF
CDR3 DNA: TGTGCCACCGGTGCGGCAGACCATCAGCCCCAGCATTTT

J gene: TRBJ1-2
V gene: TRBV5-4
D gene: NA
clone size: NA
CDR3 protein: CASSGLRGNGYGYTF
CDR3 DNA: TGTGCCAGCAGCGGCCTTAGGGGGAATGGCTATGGCTACACCTTC

J gene: TRBJ2-7
V gene: TRBV10-3
D gene: TRBD2
clone size: NA
CDR3 protein: CAISRTSGRDEQYF
CDR3 DNA: TGTGCCATCAGCCGTACTAGCGGGAGGGACGAGCAGTACTTC

J gene: TRBJ1-2
V gene: TRBV18
D gene: NA
clone size: NA
CDR3 protein: CASSPPAVGGYGYTF
CDR3 DNA: TGTGCCAGCTCACCACCCGCGGTGGGGGGCTATGGCTACACCTTC

J gene: TRBJ2-1
V gene: TRBV11-1
D gene: NA
clone size: once
CDR3 protein: CASSFHSTPPYNEQFF
CDR3 DNA: TGTGCCAGCTCCTTTCATTCTACCCCCCCCTACAATGAGCAGTTCTTC

J gene: TRBJ1-5
V gene: TRBV10-2
D gene: NA
clone size: once
CDR3 protein: CASSEVPAGQPQHF
CDR3 DNA: TGCGCCAGCAGTGAAGTCCCGGCAGGTCAGCCCCAGCATTTT

J gene: TRBJ1-3
V gene: TRBV28
D gene: NA
clone size: NA
CDR3 protein: CASKDTSSGNTIYF
CDR3 DNA: TGTGCCAGTAAGGACACCAGCTCTGGAAACACCATATATTTT

J gene: TRBJ2-5
V gene: TRBV6-5
D gene: NA
clone size: NA
CDR3 protein: CASRLRGAETQYF
CDR3 DNA: TGTGCCAGCAGACTTAGGGGGGCTGAGACCCAGTACTTC

J gene: TRBJ2-2
V gene: TRBV9
D gene: TRBD1
clone size: NA
CDR3 protein: CASSVQGVHTGELFF
CDR3 DNA: TGTGCCAGCAGCGTGCAGGGGGTTCACACCGGGGAGCTGTTTTTT

J gene: TRBJ2-7
V gene: TRBV9
D gene: NA
clone size: NA
CDR3 protein: CASSVGAAVSYEQYF
CDR3 DNA: TGTGCCAGCAGCGTAGGGGCAGCTGTCTCCTACGAGCAGTACTTC

J gene: TRBJ2-7
V gene: TRBV7-2
D gene: NA
clone size: NA
CDR3 protein: CASSVGPRGLPPYEQYF
CDR3 DNA: TGTGCCAGCAGCGTCGGACCTCGAGGGCTCCCCCCCTACGAGCAGTACTTC

J gene: TRBJ2-1
V gene: TRBV10-3
D gene: NA
clone size: once
CDR3 protein: CAISESFVSNEQFF
CDR3 DNA: TGTGCCATCAGTGAGTCGTTTGTGTCCAATGAGCAGTTCTTC

J gene: TRBJ1-2
V gene: TRBV6-2/TRBV6-3
D gene: NA
clone size: NA
CDR3 protein: CASSYSWEPYGYTF
CDR3 DNA: TGTGCCAGCAGTTACTCGTGGGAACCCTATGGCTACACCTTC

J gene: TRBJ1-3
V gene: TRBV7-9
D gene: NA
clone size: NA
CDR3 protein: CASSSGNPGNTIYF
CDR3 DNA: TGTGCCAGCAGCTCCGGGAACCCTGGAAACACCATATATTTT

J gene: TRBJ2-5
V gene: TRBV5-1
D gene: NA
clone size: NA
CDR3 protein: CASSLGTVQETQYF
CDR3 DNA: TGCGCCAGCAGCTTGGGTACAGTCCAAGAGACCCAGTACTTC

J gene: TRBJ1-6
V gene: TRBV10-3
D gene: TRBD1
clone size: NA
CDR3 protein: CATQGGPGTGDNSPLHF
CDR3 DNA: TGTGCCACTCAAGGGGGTCCCGGGACAGGGGATAATTCACCCCTCCACTTT

J gene: TRBJ2-2
V gene: TRBV5-4
D gene: TRBD2
clone size: NA
CDR3 protein: CASRLSGGTGELFF
CDR3 DNA: TGTGCCAGCAGACTCAGCGGGGGGACCGGGGAGCTGTTTTTT

J gene: TRBJ2-3
V gene: TRBV28
D gene: NA
clone size: NA
CDR3 protein: CASRPHGGARHGTQYF
CDR3 DNA: TGTGCCAGCAGGCCCCATGGGGGCGCCCGACATGGTACGCAGTATTTT

J gene: TRBJ2-7
V gene: TRBV9
D gene: NA
clone size: NA
CDR3 protein: CASSPRPDRSYEQYF
CDR3 DNA: TGTGCCAGCAGCCCTAGACCGGACAGATCCTACGAGCAGTACTTC

J gene: TRBJ2-1
V gene: TRBV4-3
D gene: TRBD2
clone size: NA
CDR3 protein: CASSPSGSTEQFF
CDR3 DNA: TGCGCCAGCAGTCCTAGCGGGAGTACTGAGCAGTTCTTC

J gene: TRBJ2-5
V gene: TRBV5-1
D gene: NA
clone size: once
CDR3 protein: CASGLGPGQETQYF
CDR3 DNA: TGCGCCAGCGGTTTAGGGCCAGGGCAAGAGACCCAGTACTTC

J gene: TRBJ2-2
V gene: TRBV5-1
D gene: NA
clone size: once
CDR3 protein: CASSPVGAGELFF
CDR3 DNA: TGCGCCAGCAGCCCGGTCGGAGCCGGGGAGCTGTTTTTT

J gene: TRBJ2-4
V gene: TRBV28
D gene: TRBD2
clone size: NA
CDR3 protein: CASKVVSGGTKNIQYF
CDR3 DNA: TGTGCCAGCAAAGTTGTTAGCGGGGGGACCAAAAACATTCAGTACTTC

J gene: TRBJ1-1
V gene: TRBV27
D gene: TRBD1
clone size: once
CDR3 protein: CASRRQGITEAFF
CDR3 DNA: TGTGCCAGCCGGAGACAGGGCATCACTGAAGCTTTCTTT

J gene: TRBJ2-1
V gene: TRBV10-3
D gene: NA
clone size: NA
CDR3 protein: CAISESGGAGYNEQFF
CDR3 DNA: TGTGCCATCAGTGAGTCAGGGGGAGCTGGATACAATGAGCAGTTCTTC

J gene: TRBJ2-1
V gene: TRBV7-9
D gene: TRBD1
clone size: NA
CDR3 protein: CASSSSQGWEFF
CDR3 DNA: TGTGCCAGCAGCTCCTCACAGGGGTGGGAGTTCTTC

J gene: TRBJ2-7
V gene: TRBV3-1/TRBV3-2
D gene: TRBD1
clone size: NA
CDR3 protein: CASSQEQGVSYEQYF
CDR3 DNA: TGTGCCAGCAGCCAGGAGCAGGGGGTTTCCTACGAGCAGTACTTC

J gene: TRBJ2-7
V gene: TRBV18
D gene: NA
clone size: NA
CDR3 protein: CASSPKGASEQYF
CDR3 DNA: TGTGCCAGCTCACCAAAAGGGGCTAGTGAGCAGTACTTC

J gene: TRBJ1-2
V gene: TRBV28
D gene: TRBD1
clone size: once
CDR3 protein: CASSPGGAVREYTF
CDR3 DNA: TGTGCCAGCAGCCCAGGGGGCGCGGTTAGAGAATACACCTTC

J gene: TRBJ2-5
V gene: TRBV7-2
D gene: TRBD2
clone size: once
CDR3 protein: CASSLGKGLARGTQYF
CDR3 DNA: TGTGCCAGCAGCTTAGGAAAGGGACTAGCACGGGGGACCCAGTACTTC

J gene: TRBJ1-4
V gene: TRBV19
D gene: TRBD1
clone size: NA
CDR3 protein: CASSPRTGVFEKLFF
CDR3 DNA: TGTGCCAGTAGTCCAAGGACAGGGGTATTTGAAAAACTGTTTTTT

J gene: TRBJ1-2
V gene: TRBV6-2/TRBV6-3
D gene: TRBD1
clone size: NA
CDR3 protein: CASSYDGTGGWGYTF
CDR3 DNA: TGTGCCAGCAGTTACGACGGGACAGGGGGCTGGGGCTACACCTTC

J gene: TRBJ1-2
V gene: TRBV19
D gene: TRBD1
clone size: few
CDR3 protein: CASIATGGHGYTF
CDR3 DNA: TGTGCCAGTATCGCGACAGGGGGACATGGCTACACCTTC

J gene: TRBJ1-2
V gene: TRBV5-1
D gene: NA
clone size: NA
CDR3 protein: CASSSRPGSYGYTF
CDR3 DNA: TGCGCCAGCAGCTCCAGGCCAGGGAGCTATGGCTACACCTTC

J gene: TRBJ2-1
V gene: TRBV5-1
D gene: TRBD2
clone size: NA
CDR3 protein: CASSQSAGGGYNEQFF
CDR3 DNA: TGCGCCAGCAGCCAGTCAGCGGGAGGCGGTTACAATGAGCAGTTCTTC

J gene: TRBJ1-6
V gene: TRBV7-9
D gene: NA
clone size: NA
CDR3 protein: CASSLARGSPLHF
CDR3 DNA: TGTGCCAGCAGCTTAGCTAGGGGTTCACCCCTCCACTTT

J gene: TRBJ1-3
V gene: TRBV25-1
D gene: TRBD1
clone size: NA
CDR3 protein: CASSEHRGTGNTIYF
CDR3 DNA: TGTGCCAGCAGTGAGCACAGGGGAACTGGAAACACCATATATTTT

J gene: TRBJ2-2
V gene: TRBV18
D gene: TRBD1
clone size: NA
CDR3 protein: CASSPLAGQVTGELFF
CDR3 DNA: TGTGCCAGCTCACCACTGGCCGGACAGGTGACCGGGGAGCTGTTTTTT

J gene: TRBJ1-6
V gene: TRBV6-4
D gene: NA
clone size: NA
CDR3 protein: CASTAQGRPYNSPLHF
CDR3 DNA: TGTGCCAGCACCGCACAGGGTCGGCCCTATAATTCACCCCTCCACTTT

J gene: TRBJ2-6
V gene: TRBV27
D gene: NA
clone size: NA
CDR3 protein: CASQDSFSGANVLTF
CDR3 DNA: TGTGCCAGCCAGGACAGTTTCTCTGGGGCCAACGTCCTGACTTTC

J gene: TRBJ1-5
V gene: TRBV27
D gene: TRBD1
clone size: NA
CDR3 protein: CASSSLGTGRGGNQPQHF
CDR3 DNA: TGTGCCAGCAGTAGCCTTGGGACAGGGAGGGGGGGGAATCAGCCCCAGCATTTT

J gene: TRBJ2-2
V gene: TRBV4-3
D gene: TRBD2
clone size: NA
CDR3 protein: CASSPGPWTSGGTGELFF
CDR3 DNA: TGCGCCAGCAGCCCTGGCCCATGGACTAGCGGGGGGACCGGGGAGCTGTTTTTT

J gene: TRBJ1-5
V gene: TRBV28
D gene: TRBD1
clone size: NA
CDR3 protein: CASIGTDNQPQHF
CDR3 DNA: TGTGCCAGCATCGGGACAGACAATCAGCCCCAGCATTTT

J gene: TRBJ2-7
V gene: TRBV24-1
D gene: NA
clone size: NA
CDR3 protein: CATSDPRSGAYEQYF
CDR3 DNA: TGTGCCACCAGTGACCCGCGTAGCGGTGCCTACGAGCAGTACTTC

J gene: TRBJ2-4
V gene: TRBV7-9
D gene: TRBD1
clone size: few
CDR3 protein: CASSAGTVRYF
CDR3 DNA: TGTGCCAGCAGCGCCGGGACAGTGAGGTACTTC

J gene: TRBJ2-3
V gene: TRBV9
D gene: NA
clone size: NA
CDR3 protein: CASSVAVVDTQYF
CDR3 DNA: TGTGCCAGCAGCGTAGCGGTCGTAGATACGCAGTATTTT

J gene: TRBJ2-1
V gene: TRBV5-1
D gene: NA
clone size: few
CDR3 protein: CASSKSGATYNEQFF
CDR3 DNA: TGCGCCAGCAGCAAATCCGGCGCCACCTACAATGAGCAGTTCTTC

J gene: TRBJ1-2
V gene: TRBV18
D gene: NA
clone size: NA
CDR3 protein: CASSPPGKGYTF
CDR3 DNA: TGTGCCAGCTCACCACCCGGTAAAGGCTACACCTTC

J gene: TRBJ1-3
V gene: TRBV11-2
D gene: NA
clone size: NA
CDR3 protein: CASSDTRSGNTIYF
CDR3 DNA: TGTGCCAGCAGCGATACGAGGAGTGGAAACACCATATATTTT

J gene: TRBJ1-2
V gene: TRBV6-2/TRBV6-3
D gene: NA
clone size: NA
CDR3 protein: CASSYGGQDYGYTF
CDR3 DNA: TGTGCCAGCAGTTACGGGGGGCAGGACTATGGCTACACCTTC

J gene: TRBJ2-5
V gene: TRBV18
D gene: TRBD1
clone size: NA
CDR3 protein: CASSGQGPMETQYF
CDR3 DNA: TGTGCCAGCTCGGGACAGGGCCCCATGGAGACCCAGTACTTC